This T cell receptor (beta chain) was captured by sequencing in a study of blood T cell repertoires in COVID-19 (dated by TCRdb to the early 2020s). Some background on the complete study: Samples covering the acute and convalescent phases of COVID-19 were provided by collaborators in the United States, Italy and Spain. The repertoires were released in a freely available public database meant as a resource for research on the immune response to SARS-CoV-2. Where HLA class I and class II types were available, the types were taken from metadata supplied by the sample provider, not from assay-based typing. Samples came from the ongoing ImmuneRACE study (first 160 participants) plus 1,254 subjects from 6 global collaborators. Subjects who had been exposed to COVID-19, were actively infected with it, or had recovered from it provided the deeply sampled blood TCRbeta repertoires that made up the dataset. A de-identified subject ID, COVID-19 status, age in years and sex were almost always included in the sample metadata. The material from the prospective study consisted of cDNA or gDNA derived from T cells, B-cell-depleted T cells, or PBMCs.

The sample holds one count of this clone. The antigen it binds to is not known. Per-base quality was not reported, and no clone a single base away is much larger than it. The immunoSEQ Assay, a bias-controlled multiplex PCR, was used to amplify TCRbeta CDR3 regions from genomic DNA. In the authors' own workflow: Within the assay, amplification of reference gene primers was used to estimate how many nucleated cells each sample contained. Sequence reads were collapsed and filtered to measure the absolute abundance of every unique TCRbeta CDR3 rearrangement. For each sample, productive Simpson clonality was calculated by taking the square root of Simpson's diversity index across productive rearrangements. What TCRdb holds here is the immuneACCESS table cut down to in-frame rearrangements. Part of the clones is not present; checked against another copy, under half of the missing clones reflect an unresolved V gene, and the others are unexplained. That table gives V, J and clone size, and the DNA gave D and trimming. In all, the sample holds about 110,000 clones, and just over 85% of those were seen once. The ten largest clones represent 2.4% of the sample.

CDR1 and CDR2, per the germline V gene, are WSHSY and SAAADI. The CDR3, cysteine through phenylalanine, is 16 amino acids long. Only the CDR3 DNA stays, 48 bases, in frame from base 1. Clipping removes 3 bases from V and 8 bases from J, with 9 as the unmatched junction base count. The paper as a whole reports these results and caveats: How much clinical and demographic metadata was included differed by source and by participant, and the metadata was provided uncurated.

Collaborating institutions collected whole blood in K2EDTA tubes following their own protocols. For TCRbeta analysis, collaborators shipped samples as frozen whole blood, isolated PBMCs, or DNA extracted from either of those sample types. The receptor's source is a human donor in a cohort sampled during active COVID-19. The sample comprised peripheral blood. This receptor chain uses TRBV10-2 and TRBJ2-1, and TRBD1 matches 11 of the central bases. The CDR3 region has the sequence CASSDPGTGGLDEQFF. At the DNA level, the sequence is TGCGCCAGCAGTGACCCCGGGACAGGGGGGTTAGATGAGCAGTTCTTC.